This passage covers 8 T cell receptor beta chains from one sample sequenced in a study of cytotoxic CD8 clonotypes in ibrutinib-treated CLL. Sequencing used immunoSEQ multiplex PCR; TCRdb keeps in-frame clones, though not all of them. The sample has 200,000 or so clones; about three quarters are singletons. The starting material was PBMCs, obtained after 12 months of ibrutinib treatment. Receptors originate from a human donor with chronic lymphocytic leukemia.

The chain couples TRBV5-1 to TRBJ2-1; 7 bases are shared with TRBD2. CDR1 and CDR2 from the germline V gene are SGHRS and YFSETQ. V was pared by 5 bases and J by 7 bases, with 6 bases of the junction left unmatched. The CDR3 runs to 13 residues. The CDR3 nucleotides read TGCGCCAGCAGAGCCGGGACTACGAATGAGCAGTTCTTC. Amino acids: CASRAGTTNEQFF.

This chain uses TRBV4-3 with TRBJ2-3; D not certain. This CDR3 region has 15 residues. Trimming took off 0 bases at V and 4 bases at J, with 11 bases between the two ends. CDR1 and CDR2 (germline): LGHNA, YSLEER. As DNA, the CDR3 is TGCGCCAGCAGCCAAGATGGGCCTGGTCCAGATACGCAGTATTTT. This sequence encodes CASSQDGPGPDTQYF.

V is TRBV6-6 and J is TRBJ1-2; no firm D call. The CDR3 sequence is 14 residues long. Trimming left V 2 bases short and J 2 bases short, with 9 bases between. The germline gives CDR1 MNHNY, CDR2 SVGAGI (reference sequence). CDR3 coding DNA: TGTGCCAGCAGTTACCCGGCAGGAAACTATGGCTACACCTTC. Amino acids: CASSYPAGNYGYTF.

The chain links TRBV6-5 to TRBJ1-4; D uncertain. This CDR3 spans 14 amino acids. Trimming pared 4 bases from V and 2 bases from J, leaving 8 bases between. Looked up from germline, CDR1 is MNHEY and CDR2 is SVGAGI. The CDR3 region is CASSSVLTNEKLFF. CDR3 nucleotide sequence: TGTGCCAGCAGTTCGGTCCTGACTAATGAAAAACTGTTTTTT.

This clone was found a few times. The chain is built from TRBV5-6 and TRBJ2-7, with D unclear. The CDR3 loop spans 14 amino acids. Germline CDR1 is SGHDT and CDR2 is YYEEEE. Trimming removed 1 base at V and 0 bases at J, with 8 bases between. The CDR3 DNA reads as TGTGCCAGCAGCTTGAGCCACAGCTCCTACGAGCAGTACTTC. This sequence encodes CASSLSHSSYEQYF.

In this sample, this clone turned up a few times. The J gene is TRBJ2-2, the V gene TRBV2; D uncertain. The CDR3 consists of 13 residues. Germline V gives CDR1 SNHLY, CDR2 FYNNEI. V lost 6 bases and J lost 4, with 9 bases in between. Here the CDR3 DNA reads TGTGCCAGCAGGGGTGGCGGCACCGGGGAGCTGTTTTTT. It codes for CASRGGGTGELFF.

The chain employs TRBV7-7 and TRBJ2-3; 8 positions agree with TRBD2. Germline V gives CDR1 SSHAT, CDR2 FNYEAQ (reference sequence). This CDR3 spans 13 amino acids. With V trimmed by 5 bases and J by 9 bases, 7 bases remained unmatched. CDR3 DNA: TGTGCCAGCAGCGGGGGCCCGGGAGGGACGCAGTATTTT. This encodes CASSGGPGGTQYF.

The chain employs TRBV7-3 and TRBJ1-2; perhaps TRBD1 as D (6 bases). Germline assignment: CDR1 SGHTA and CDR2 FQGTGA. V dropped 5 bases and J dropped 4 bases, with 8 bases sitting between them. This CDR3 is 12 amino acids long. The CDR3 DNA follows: TGTGCCAGCAGCCCAGGGGTCTATGGCTACACCTTC. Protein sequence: CASSPGVYGYTF.